This TCR beta chain emerged from a study of cytomegalovirus exposure and HLA in healthy donors. Study findings and constraints: Using the classifier, cytomegalovirus status was reportedly diagnosed with high specificity and sensitivity.

Germline CDR1 is SGHVS and CDR2 is FQNEAQ. The V end lost 1 base, the J end lost 3 bases, and 10 bases lay between the germline ends. The CDR3 contains 14 residues. Points on this clone: Its antigen is currently unknown.

Clones were read by immunoSEQ multiplex PCR, and TCRdb kept only the in-frame ones, dropping some. The data contain 85,000 to 130,000 clones, about 88% of them singletons. This sequence was found in a woman aged 18-35 years in good health and CMV-seropositive. This chain joins TRBV7-8 and TRBJ2-7, with D possibly matching TRBD1 (5 bases). Sequenced: PBMCs. The CDR3 reads CASSLGDSRYEQYF. The DNA of the CDR3 is TGTGCCAGCAGCTTAGGTGACAGCCGCTACGAGCAGTACTTC.